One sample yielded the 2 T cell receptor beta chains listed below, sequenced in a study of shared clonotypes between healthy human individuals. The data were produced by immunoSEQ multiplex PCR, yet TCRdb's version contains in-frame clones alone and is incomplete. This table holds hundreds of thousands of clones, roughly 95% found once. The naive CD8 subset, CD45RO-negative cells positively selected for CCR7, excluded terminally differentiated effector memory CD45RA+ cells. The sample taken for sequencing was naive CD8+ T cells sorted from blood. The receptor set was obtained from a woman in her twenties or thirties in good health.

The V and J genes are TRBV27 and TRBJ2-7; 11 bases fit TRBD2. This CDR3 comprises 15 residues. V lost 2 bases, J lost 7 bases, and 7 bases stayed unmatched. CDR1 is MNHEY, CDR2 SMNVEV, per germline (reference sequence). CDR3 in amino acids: CASSLVLAGALEQYF. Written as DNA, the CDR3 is TGTGCCAGCAGTTTAGTACTAGCGGGGGCATTGGAGCAGTACTTC.

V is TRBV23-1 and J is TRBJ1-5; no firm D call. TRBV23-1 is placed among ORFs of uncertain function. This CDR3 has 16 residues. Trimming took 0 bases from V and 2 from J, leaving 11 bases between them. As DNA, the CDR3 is TGCGCCAGCAGTCAATCTCCCGGATCTTGCAATCAGCCCCAGCATTTT. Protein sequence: CASSQSPGSCNQPQHF.